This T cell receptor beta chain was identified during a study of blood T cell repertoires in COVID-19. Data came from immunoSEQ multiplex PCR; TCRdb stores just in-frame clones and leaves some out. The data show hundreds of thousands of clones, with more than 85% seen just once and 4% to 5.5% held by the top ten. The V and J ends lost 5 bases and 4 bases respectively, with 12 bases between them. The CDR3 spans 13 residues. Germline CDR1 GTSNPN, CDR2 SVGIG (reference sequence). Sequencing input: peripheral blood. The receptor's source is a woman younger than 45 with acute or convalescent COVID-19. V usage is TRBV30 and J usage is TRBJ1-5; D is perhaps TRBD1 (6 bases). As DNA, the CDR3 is TGTGCCTGGGCGGACAGCGAAAATCAGCCCCAGCATTTT. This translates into CAWADSENQPQHF.